These 22 T cell receptor beta chains were sequenced from one sample in a study of cytomegalovirus exposure and HLA in healthy donors. PCR was performed using 60 Vbeta and 13 Jbeta primers. The repertoire was sequenced with immunoSEQ multiplex PCR; TCRdb's copy has only in-frame clones and lacks some. The sample lists some 85,000 clones, more than 60% occurring once. The sequencing input was PBMCs. These receptors came from a young man in good health and CMV-seropositive.

V usage is TRBV5-1 and J usage is TRBJ2-7; 7 bases match TRBD2. V shed 0 bases and J 6 bases; nucleotides not matched to a gene: 12. This CDR3 has 16 amino acids. CDR1 is SGHRS, CDR2 YFSETQ, per germline. The CDR3 region has the DNA TGCGCCAGCAGCTTGGCCACGGGCGGGAGTTTAGGCGAGCAGTACTTC. This encodes CASSLATGGSLGEQYF.

The V call is TRBV28, the J call TRBJ1-5, with D possibly matching TRBD1 (5 bases). There are 15 residues in the CDR3. Trimming pared 8 bases from V and 1 base from J, leaving 15 bases between. In germline, CDR1 is MDHEN, CDR2 SYDVKM. CDR3 nucleotide sequence: TGTGCCAGCGGGCCCCGGGGGATGAGCAATCAGCCCCAGCATTTT. Protein product: CASGPRGMSNQPQHF.

The chain combines TRBV28 with TRBJ1-2, with a possible D match to TRBD1 (5 bases). V was trimmed by 1 base and J by 1 base, leaving 10 bases between them. This CDR3 is 15 amino acids long. Germline CDR1 is MDHEN and CDR2 is SYDVKM. The CDR3 DNA follows: TGTGCCAGCAGTTTATCAGGGTACCTTAACTATGGCTACACCTTC. This gives the protein CASSLSGYLNYGYTF.

The rearrangement uses TRBV28 and TRBJ2-1, with D unresolved. The CDR3 sequence is 13 residues long. V was trimmed by 3 bases and J by 13 bases, leaving 16 bases between them. In germline, CDR1 is MDHEN, CDR2 SYDVKM. CDR3 protein: CASSLPLQKRQFF. The CDR3 DNA follows: TGTGCCAGCAGTTTGCCCTTACAGAAAAGACAGTTCTTC.

Worth noting for this clone: Other DNA variants within this sample encode the same CDR3. The CDR3: CASSPDRNQPQHF. DNA for the CDR3: TGTGCCAGCAGCCCGGACAGGAATCAGCCCCAGCATTTT. This sequence joins TRBV27 and TRBJ1-5; 7 positions agree with TRBD1. Per germline, CDR1 MNHEY and CDR2 SMNVEV (reference sequence). Trimming cost V 6 bases and J 4 bases; bases outside gene matches: 3. The CDR3 spans 13 residues.

This clone was observed a handful of times. The chain carries TRBV7-2 and TRBJ1-2, with D possibly being TRBD1 (6 bases). Germline CDR1 and CDR2: SGHTA and FQGNSA. V was clipped by 2 bases and J by 6 bases, with 25 bases between them. The CDR3 runs 18 residues. The DNA of the CDR3 is TGTGCCAGCAGCTTACAGGGGCGGGGGTTAGAACGGGGAAATGGCTACACCTTC. This translates into CASSLQGRGLERGNGYTF.

This clone was seen a single time. This chain links TRBV29-1 with TRBJ2-3, with a tentative D call TRBD1 (5 bases). CDR1 and CDR2 from the germline V gene are SQVTM and ANQGSEA. Trimming removed 8 bases from V and 2 bases from J, with 17 bases in between. The CDR3 consists of 14 residues. The CDR3: CSTRGTGITDTQYF. CDR3 DNA: TGCAGCACCCGAGGAACAGGCATCACAGATACGCAGTATTTT.

This chain joins TRBV6-6 and TRBJ2-1; the D gene is possibly TRBD2 (6 bases). The germline gives CDR1 MNHNY, CDR2 SVGAGI (reference sequence). The CDR3 runs 15 residues. The V end was cut by 7 bases, the J end by 3 bases, with 16 bases between. The CDR3 bases are TGTGCCAGCATCCGCCGGGACTCGTTCTACAATGAGCAGTTCTTC. Translation: CASIRRDSFYNEQFF.

This chain joins TRBV14 and TRBJ2-2; 7 nucleotides match TRBD2. Germline V lookup: CDR1 SGHDN, CDR2 FVKESK. V was pared by 0 bases and J by 6 bases, with 7 bases of the junction left unmatched. CDR3 length: 16 amino acids. The CDR3 reads CASSQDPPTSAGELFF. In DNA, the CDR3 is TGTGCCAGCAGCCAAGACCCCCCAACTAGCGCCGGGGAGCTGTTTTTT. Together with reference TRBV14 and TRBJ2-2, the CDR3 gives the full variable domain: EAGVTQFPSHSVIEKGQTVTLRCDPISGHDNLYWYRRVMGKEIKFLLHFVKESKQDESGMPNNRFLAERTGGTYSTLKVQPAELEDSGVYFCASSQDPPTSAGELFFGEGSRLTVL.

This CDR3 reads CASSLEGDTQYF. In DNA form, the CDR3 reads TGTGCCAGCAGCTTAGAGGGCGATACGCAGTATTTT. The chain joins TRBV11-2 to TRBJ2-3, with D unclear. From germline, CDR1 is SGHAT and CDR2 FQNNGV. This CDR3 region has 12 residues. V was cut by 0 bases and J by 6 bases, with 4 bases left in between.

V and J are TRBV25-1 and TRBJ1-5; D ambiguous. The germline V gene has CDR1 MGHDK and CDR2 SYGVNS. The CDR3 covers 15 residues. Trimming took off 0 bases at V and 0 bases at J, with 6 bases between the two ends. The DNA of the CDR3 is TGTGCCAGCAGTGAATACCAGATTAGCAATCAGCCCCAGCATTTT. Protein sequence: CASSEYQISNQPQHF.

The rearrangement uses TRBV29-1 and TRBJ1-1; D remains ambiguous. This CDR3 is 14 amino acids long. In germline, CDR1 is SQVTM, CDR2 ANQGSEA. Trimming took 5 bases from V and 4 from J, leaving 17 bases between them. The CDR3 nucleotides are TGCAGCGTTCGCCTCGGCAGGACTCCCACTGAAGCTTTCTTT. Translating it yields CSVRLGRTPTEAFF.

The chain employs TRBV18 and TRBJ2-5, with D tentatively TRBD1 (6 bases). Trimming removed 1 base at V and 5 bases at J, with 14 bases between. From germline, CDR1 is KGHSH and CDR2 LQKENI. There are 15 residues in the CDR3. The CDR3 protein is CASSPRGQTGETQYF. CDR3 bases: TGTGCCAGCTCACCACGGGGACAAACAGGGGAGACCCAGTACTTC.

The sample holds one count of this clone. The V and J genes are TRBV29-1 and TRBJ2-5; D is possibly TRBD1 (6 bases). The CDR3 sequence is 15 residues long. The V end was cut by 4 bases, the J end by 0 bases, with 15 bases between. The germline CDR1 and CDR2 sequences are SQVTM and ANQGSEA. The CDR3 protein is CSVAGTTGYQETQYF. The CDR3 bases are TGCAGCGTTGCTGGGACAACCGGCTACCAAGAGACCCAGTACTTC. The whole variable domain, remainder taken from reference TRBV29-1 and TRBJ2-5, is SAVISQKPSRDICQRGTSLTIQCQVDSQVTMMFWYRQQPGQSLTLIATANQGSEATYESGFVIDKFPISRPNLTFSTLTVSNMSPEDSSIYLCSVAGTTGYQETQYFGPGTRLLVL.

This rearrangement joins TRBV18 to TRBJ1-2; a possible D gene is TRBD1 (5 bases). The CDR3 covers 15 residues. CDR1 is KGHSH, CDR2 LQKENI, per germline. Trimming cost V 2 bases and J 3 bases, with 13 bases left between them. The CDR3 nucleotides read TGTGCCAGCTCACCATCATGGGACTCCGACTATGGCTACACCTTC. This sequence encodes CASSPSWDSDYGYTF.

This chain links TRBV27 with TRBJ2-3, with 11 bases fitting TRBD2. The V segment lost 5 bases and the J segment 11 bases; nucleotides outside the gene matches: 9. CDR3 size: 14 residues. Germline V gene sequence: CDR1 MNHEY, CDR2 SMNVEV (reference sequence). CDR3 in amino acids: CASSPRLAGNKQYF. The CDR3 bases are TGTGCCAGCAGTCCTCGACTAGCGGGAAATAAGCAGTATTTT.

The rearrangement uses TRBV19 and TRBJ2-1; TRBD1 might be the D (6 bases). The CDR3 has 13 residues. With 3 bases removed from V and 5 bases from J, the gap between germline ends came to 8 bases. Germline assignment: CDR1 LNHDA and CDR2 SQIVND (reference sequence). This chain's CDR3 is CASSIGGHNEQFF. The DNA of the CDR3 is TGTGCCAGTAGTATTGGGGGCCACAATGAGCAGTTCTTC.

CDR3 DNA: TGTGCCAGCAGCGGGCGGACTGAGAATGAGCAGTTCTTC. It specifies CASSGRTENEQFF. The chain joins TRBV9 to TRBJ2-1; D is perhaps TRBD2 (5 bases). CDR3 length: 13 amino acids. Germline lookup yields CDR1 SGDLS and CDR2 YYNGEE. With 3 bases removed from V and 7 bases from J, the gap between germline ends came to 11 bases.

The chain uses TRBV4-1 and TRBJ2-1, with a tentative D call TRBD2 (5 bases). V was cut by 5 bases and J by 1 base, with 15 bases left in between. CDR3 length equals 16 residues. Germline assignment: CDR1 MGHRA and CDR2 YSYEKL. This CDR3 reads CASSYESLASYNEQFF. The CDR3 DNA follows: TGCGCCAGCAGCTACGAGTCGCTAGCTTCCTACAATGAGCAGTTCTTC.

CDR3 protein: CASSPTSGGYNEQFF. The CDR3 coding sequence is TGTGCCAGCAGTCCGACTAGCGGGGGGTACAATGAGCAGTTCTTC. The chain is built from TRBV6-4 and TRBJ2-1; 13 bases fit TRBD2. V gave up 5 bases and J gave up 4 bases; unmatched junction bases: 2. The CDR3 runs to 15 residues. CDR1 is MRHNA and CDR2 is SNTAGT in the germline V gene.

The rearrangement links TRBV4-1 to TRBJ1-5, with no clear D. This CDR3 is built from 13 residues. V was shortened by 0 bases and J by 6 bases, with 6 bases between the two germline ends. Germline loops: CDR1 MGHRA, CDR2 YSYEKL. CDR3 loop: CASSQEGAQPQHF. The CDR3 region has the DNA TGCGCCAGCAGCCAAGAGGGCGCTCAGCCCCAGCATTTT.

The chain is built from TRBV4-2 and TRBJ2-1; 8 positions agree with TRBD2. V lost 1 base and J lost 0; bases outside the gene matches: 5. The CDR3 is 17 residues long. Germline assignment: CDR1 LGHNA and CDR2 YNFKEQ. The DNA of the CDR3 is TGTGCCAGCAGCCAAGGGGTCGGGACTAGCTCCTACAATGAGCAGTTCTTC. Protein sequence: CASSQGVGTSSYNEQFF.